The 6 T cell receptor beta chains below come from one sample, sequenced in a study of blood T cell repertoires in COVID-19. TCRdb's copy holds only in-frame clones and misses some; the assay was immunoSEQ multiplex PCR. The sample yields approximately 65,000 clones, roughly 80% seen once. Sequences were obtained from peripheral blood. These receptor sequences come from a human donor in a cohort sampled during active COVID-19.

V and J are TRBV6-5 and TRBJ2-3; 9 nucleotides agree with TRBD2. In germline, CDR1 is MNHEY, CDR2 SVGAGI. The CDR3 is 14 amino acids. V was pared by 6 bases and J by 3 bases, with 4 bases of the junction left unmatched. The CDR3, as DNA: TGTGCCAGCAGCTCGACTAGCGGAACAGATACGCAGTATTTT. Amino acids: CASSSTSGTDTQYF.

The CDR3 reads CASSSGTAYNSPLHF. CDR3 coding DNA: TGTGCCAGCAGTTCCGGGACAGCATATAATTCACCCCTCCACTTT. V gene TRBV6-2 or TRBV6-3 combines with J gene TRBJ1-6; 7 bases fit TRBD1. The germline V gene has CDR1 MNHEY and CDR2 SVGEGT. This CDR3 is 15 amino acids long. The J segment lost 4 bases and the V segment lost 4 bases, leaving 4 bases of the junction unmatched.

This clone was observed a few times. V usage is TRBV2 and J usage is TRBJ1-2; maybe TRBD1 (5 bases). This CDR3 has 13 residues. Germline assignment: CDR1 SNHLY and CDR2 FYNNEI. Trimming left V 6 bases short and J 7 bases short, with 15 bases between. CDR3 in amino acids: CASRADSAVGYTF. The CDR3 DNA follows: TGTGCCAGCAGGGCCGACAGTGCAGTTGGCTACACCTTC.

This chain joins TRBV5-6 and TRBJ2-1; 8 bases map to TRBD2. The CDR3 extends over 14 amino acids. Germline loops: CDR1 SGHDT, CDR2 YYEEEE. The trim removed 4 bases at V and 7 bases at J, leaving 7 bases unmatched. The CDR3 nucleotides are TGTGCCAGCAGCCTAGGTTCTAGCGGGAATGAGCAGTTCTTC. This gives the protein CASSLGSSGNEQFF.

The J gene is TRBJ2-5, the V gene TRBV7-2; D is perhaps TRBD1 (6 bases). The CDR3 is made up of 15 amino acids. Trimming took off 1 base at V and 5 bases at J, with 14 bases between the two ends. Germline V CDR1 and CDR2: SGHTA, FQGNSA. As DNA, the CDR3 is TGTGCCAGCAGCTTAGAGCCACAGGGTTGGGAGACCCAGTACTTC. As protein: CASSLEPQGWETQYF. Together with reference TRBV7-2 and TRBJ2-5, the CDR3 gives the full variable domain: GAGVSQSPSNKVTEKGKDVELRCDPISGHTALYWYRQSLGQGLEFLIYFQGNSAPDKSGLPSDRFSAERTGGSVSTLTIQRTQQEDSAVYLCASSLEPQGWETQYFGPGTRLLVL.

Ten or more counts support this clone. The V gene is TRBV18, the J gene TRBJ1-1, with D possibly TRBD1 on 6 matching bases. The CDR3 extends over 13 amino acids. The V end was cut by 3 bases, the J end by 9 bases, with 14 bases between. Germline V gene lookup returns CDR1 KGHSH and CDR2 LQKENI. The chain's CDR3 is CASSPRGGRQAFF. CDR3 nucleotide sequence: TGTGCCAGCTCACCCCGGGGGGGCAGACAAGCTTTCTTT.